Listed below are T cell receptor beta chains from one sample, sequenced in a study of T cell repertoires in cytomegalovirus infection. TCRdb passed the reads through MiXCR, listing each CDR3 protein once. The repertoire has a few hundred thousand distinct CDR3 sequences, around 40% of them found once; the top ten carry around 48%. The antigens for these receptors are not known. The source material was cultured PBMCs, sampled from culture after CMV antigen stimulation. The origin of the receptors is a human donor in good health (CMV status not recorded). Some clones in this sample may be carry-over from other donors' samples. The CDR3 runs from the conserved cysteine through the conserved F or W. The D gene is left open where the match is weak. Rows may omit the clone size; those that give it use once, few, many or a size class.

length | J | V | size | D | DNA | CDR3
16 | TRBJ2-5 | TRBV5-4 | . | . | TGTGCCAGCAGCTTGGCCACGTTTCAAAAAGGGGAGACCCAGTACTTC | CASSLATFQKGETQYF
16 | TRBJ2-1 | TRBV7-9 | few | . | TGTGCCAGCAGCTCCTCACGGTGGAGCTCCTACAATGAGCAGTTCTTC | CASSSSRWSSYNEQFF
15 | TRBJ2-1 | TRBV20-1 | . | TRBD2 | TGCAGTGCTACCCCCTCTAGCGGGAGGGGCTATGAGCAGTTCTTC | CSATPSSGRGYEQFF
15 | TRBJ1-2 | TRBV29-1 | . | TRBD1 | TGCAGCGTTGTTGGTCGGGGACAGGGGAACTATGGCTACACCTTC | CSVVGRGQGNYGYTF
12 | TRBJ1-2 | TRBV2 | many | . | TGTGCCAGCAACGGGGATAGCTATGGCTACACCTTC | CASNGDSYGYTF
13 | TRBJ1-3 | TRBV12-3/TRBV12-4 | . | . | TGTGCCAGCAGTTTTCCAGCCGGAAACACCATATATTTT | CASSFPAGNTIYF
13 | TRBJ1-5 | TRBV7-2 | many | . | TGTGCCAGCAGCTTAGGGGTATTTCAGCCCCAGCATTTT | CASSLGVFQPQHF
18 | TRBJ2-3 | TRBV7-8 | once | . | TGTGCCAGCAGCTTAGGGCTGCTCGGGCGGGGAAGCACAGATACGCAGTATTTT | CASSLGLLGRGSTDTQYF
17 | TRBJ2-2 | TRBV7-6 | . | . | TGTGCCAGCAGCTTAGCGTATGGGGGGCTCGACACCGGGGAGCTGTTTTTT | CASSLAYGGLDTGELFF
13 | TRBJ2-5 | TRBV19 | . | . | TGTGCCAGTAGTACCAGGGACCAAGAGACCCAGTACTTC | CASSTRDQETQYF
12 | TRBJ2-1 | TRBV28 | . | . | TGTGCCAGCAGTAACTCCTACAATGAGCAGTTCTTC | CASSNSYNEQFF
14 | TRBJ2-7 | TRBV20-1 | . | TRBD2 | TGCAGTGCTAGATTGGCGGGGGGTCGGGACGTGCAGTACTTC | CSARLAGGRDVQYF
14 | TRBJ2-5 | TRBV7-2 | . | . | TGTGCCAGCAGGGGACCGGACAGCCAAGAGACCCAGTACTTC | CASRGPDSQETQYF
21 | TRBJ2-6 | TRBV5-1 | . | TRBD2 | TGCGCCAGCAGCTTAGGGGCTGCATCTAGCGGGAGAGGGACTGGGGCCAACGTCCTGACTTTC | CASSLGAASSGRGTGANVLTF
15 | TRBJ2-7 | TRBV4-2 | . | . | TGTGCCAGCAGCCACACCCGGACCCGCTCCTACGAGCAGTACTTC | CASSHTRTRSYEQYF
15 | TRBJ2-3 | TRBV12-3/TRBV12-4 | few | TRBD1 | TGTGCCAGCAGTCCGCGGACAGGGGGTCACGATACGCAGTATTTT | CASSPRTGGHDTQYF
16 | TRBJ2-5 | TRBV7-8 | many | TRBD2 | TGTGCCAGCAGCTTAGGGACTAGCGGGAGGCAAGAGACCCAGTACTTC | CASSLGTSGRQETQYF
13 | TRBJ2-1 | TRBV12-3/TRBV12-4 | . | TRBD1 | TGTGCCAGCACCCGTAACAGGGGTGATGAGCAGTTCTTC | CASTRNRGDEQFF
13 | TRBJ2-1 | TRBV7-8 | few | . | TGTGCCAGCAGCCCCCCGAACTACAATGAGCAGTTCTTC | CASSPPNYNEQFF
14 | TRBJ2-1 | TRBV11-2 | . | TRBD1 | TGTGCCAGCAGCTCTGGGACAGCCAACAATGAGCAGTTCTTC | CASSSGTANNEQFF
14 | TRBJ1-1 | TRBV6-1 | few | . | TGTGCCAGCACTCTGGACAGAGTGAACACTGAAGCTTTCTTT | CASTLDRVNTEAFF
12 | TRBJ2-1 | TRBV7-9 | few | . | TGTGCCAGCAGCTTCTATGACCGCCAGCTGTTCTTC | CASSFYDRQLFF
16 | TRBJ2-7 | TRBV19 | once | TRBD2 | TGTGCCAGTAGTATGGCTAGCGGGACCGAACCCTACGAGCAGTACTTC | CASSMASGTEPYEQYF
13 | TRBJ1-1 | TRBV25-1 | few | . | TGTGCCAGCAGTGAGAGGTGGGCCACTGAAGCTTTCTTT | CASSERWATEAFF
17 | TRBJ1-6 | TRBV19 | . | . | TGTGCCAGTAGTGCGCGACACGAAGGGACCTATAATTCACCCCTCCACTTT | CASSARHEGTYNSPLHF
19 | TRBJ2-7 | TRBV11-2 | . | TRBD2 | TGTGCCAGCAGCTCCTCAATAACTTTCGGACTAGCGGGATTCTACGAGCAGTACTTC | CASSSSITFGLAGFYEQYF
17 | TRBJ2-3 | TRBV29-1 | . | TRBD2 | TGCAGCGTGGAACCCTTAGGGCGGACTAGCGTCACAGATACGCAGTATTTT | CSVEPLGRTSVTDTQYF
15 | TRBJ1-1 | TRBV7-6 | few | . | TGTGCCAGCAGCTTGCAGGGATGGTCGGACACTGAAGCTTTCTTT | CASSLQGWSDTEAFF
15 | TRBJ2-2 | TRBV7-6 | . | . | TGTGCCAGCAGCTTATATGGCAGATCCACCGGGGAGCTGTTTTTT | CASSLYGRSTGELFF
17 | TRBJ2-1 | TRBV20-1 | once | TRBD2 | TGCAGTGCTAGAGTAAGGGAGACTAGCGGGAGTTACAATGAGCAGTTCTTC | CSARVRETSGSYNEQFF
14 | TRBJ1-3 | TRBV6-1 | . | . | TGTGCCAGCAGTGTGGAGTCGTTTGGAAACATCATATATTTT | CASSVESFGNIIYF
16 | TRBJ2-1 | TRBV18 | few | . | TGTGCCAGCTCACCATCTGTTCTTAGCTCCTACAATGAGCAGTTCTTC | CASSPSVLSSYNEQFF
14 | TRBJ2-5 | TRBV6-1 | many | TRBD1 | TGTGCCGGATCGGACAGGCGTTCTCGAGAGACCCAGTACTTC | CAGSDRRSRETQYF
14 | TRBJ2-7 | TRBV5-5 | few | . | TGTGCCAGCAGCTTGATGGCAGGGTCTGACGAGCAGTACTTC | CASSLMAGSDEQYF
14 | TRBJ2-1 | TRBV12-3/TRBV12-4 | . | TRBD2 | TGTGCCAGCAGTCCGACTAGCGGAATCAATGAGCAGTTCTTC | CASSPTSGINEQFF
14 | TRBJ1-1 | TRBV10-2 | . | . | TGCGCCAGCATGGGGGATTTAGAGGGCACTGAAGCTTTCTTT | CASMGDLEGTEAFF
12 | TRBJ2-7 | TRBV12-5 | . | . | TGTGCTAGTGGTTTTAAGAACTACGAGCAGTACTTC | CASGFKNYEQYF
15 | TRBJ2-2 | TRBV7-2 | . | TRBD2 | TGTGCCAGCAGCTTAGTTCGGACTAGCATCGGGGAGCTGTTTTTT | CASSLVRTSIGELFF
16 | TRBJ2-2 | TRBV2 | few | TRBD2 | TGTGCCAGCAGTAGGTTCGGGACTAGCGGCACCGGGGAGCTGTTTTTT | CASSRFGTSGTGELFF
12 | TRBJ2-5 | TRBV5-8 | few | . | TGTGCCAGCAGCCGAAGGGTGGAGACCCAGTACTTC | CASSRRVETQYF
14 | TRBJ2-3 | TRBV20-1 | . | . | TGCAGTGCTAGTAAACAGGGCGGGACAGATACGCAGTATTTT | CSASKQGGTDTQYF
13 | TRBJ1-1 | TRBV20-1 | . | . | TGCAGTGCTAGGGGTGTGTGGAACACTGAAGCTTTCTTT | CSARGVWNTEAFF
13 | TRBJ1-6 | TRBV20-1 | few | TRBD1 | TGCAGTGCTAGGGCGACAGGGCAATCACCCCTCCACTTT | CSARATGQSPLHF